These 25 T cell receptor beta chains came from one sample sequenced in a study of T cell repertoires and HLA-DP antigens (dated by TCRdb to 2016 to 2018). The library relied on the immunoSEQ multiplex PCR assay. The immuneACCESS repertoire file appears here via TCRdb, limited to in-frame rearrangements. These files lack a portion of the clones; in checked studies, under half of the deficit traces to unresolved V genes, and the cause of the others is not known. A total of some 110,000 clones appear in this sample, almost 95% of them only once. The ten largest clones take up about 0.27% of the sample. The antigens of these receptors remain unknown. Sequenced sample: CD4+ T cells from PBMCs. The receptors come from a woman aged 18 to 35 in good health and CMV-seronegative.

This chain joins TRBV6-6 and TRBJ2-1; TRBD2 matches 15 bases. V lost 6 bases and J lost 7; bases outside the gene matches: 7. Germline loops: CDR1 MNHNY, CDR2 SVGAGI (reference sequence). The CDR3 has 16 residues. As DNA, the CDR3 is TGTGCCAGCAGCCAAGGACTAGCGGGGGGGCAAAATGAGCAGTTCTTC. Translating gives CASSQGLAGGQNEQFF.

V usage is TRBV7-3 and J usage is TRBJ2-3; D not resolved. This CDR3 has 13 residues. Deletions cut 3 bases from V and 2 bases from J, with 6 bases between. Germline V gene data show CDR1 as SGHTA and CDR2 as FQGTGA. The CDR3 DNA sequence: TGTGCCAGCAGCTTTGGAGTCACAGATACGCAGTATTTT. The encoded protein is CASSFGVTDTQYF.

This chain uses TRBV5-4 with TRBJ2-1; 10 bases map to TRBD2. The germline V gene has CDR1 SGHNT and CDR2 YYREEE (reference sequence). The V gene end was trimmed by 4 bases and the J gene end by 8 bases; junction bases not matched to a gene: 9. This CDR3 has 15 amino acids. CDR3 loop: CASSPSGGAWDEQFF. CDR3 nucleotides: TGTGCCAGCAGCCCGAGCGGGGGGGCTTGGGATGAGCAGTTCTTC. Variable domain in full (rest from reference TRBV5-4 and TRBJ2-1): ETGVTQSPTHLIKTRGQQVTLRCSSQSGHNTVSWYQQALGQGPQFIFQYYREEENGRGNFPPRFSGLQFPNYSSELNVNALELDDSALYLCASSPSGGAWDEQFFGPGTRLTVL.

V usage is TRBV6-6 and J usage is TRBJ2-5; no firm D call. Trimming left V 6 bases short and J 5 bases short, with 7 bases between. CDR1 and CDR2 (germline): MNHNY, SVGAGI (reference sequence). The CDR3 covers 11 residues. The chain's CDR3 is CASSTRETQYF. The CDR3 DNA is TGTGCCAGCAGCACTCGTGAGACCCAGTACTTC.

V gene TRBV6-6 combines with J gene TRBJ1-1; D possibly corresponds to TRBD1 (6 bases). Trimming cost V 2 bases and J 8 bases, with 9 bases left between them. The CDR3 extends over 12 amino acids. CDR1 MNHNY and CDR2 SVGAGI come from the germline V gene (reference sequence). CDR3 amino acids: CASSYRQGEAFF. In DNA, the CDR3 is TGTGCCAGCAGTTACCGGCAGGGGGAAGCTTTCTTT.

V is TRBV14 and J is TRBJ2-2; 11 bases are a match to TRBD2. With V trimmed by 2 bases and J by 6 bases, 5 bases remained unmatched. The CDR3 totals 16 residues. Germline-derived CDR1 and CDR2 are SGHDN and FVKESK. The chain's CDR3 is CASSQQGLAVAGELFF. The DNA of the CDR3 is TGTGCCAGCAGCCAACAGGGACTAGCGGTGGCCGGGGAGCTGTTTTTT.

The genes are TRBV7-9 and TRBJ1-2; TRBD1 aligns across 7 bases. The junction had 8 bases not matched to a gene; V was cut back by 10 bases and J by 3 bases. Germline V CDR1 and CDR2: SEHNR, FQNEAQ (reference sequence). The CDR3 runs to 13 residues. The CDR3 DNA reads as TGTGCCACCAGACAGGGATCGGACTATGGCTACACCTTC. Protein: CATRQGSDYGYTF.

The chain's CDR3 is CASSQGKRQGVGNTIYF. The CDR3 nucleotides read TGCGCCAGCAGCCAAGGCAAAAGACAGGGGGTAGGAAACACCATATATTTT. The chain uses TRBV4-1 and TRBJ1-3; TRBD1 matches 9 bases. With V trimmed by 1 base and J by 4 bases, 8 bases remained unmatched. Per germline, CDR1 MGHRA and CDR2 YSYEKL. CDR3 length: 17 residues.

V and J are TRBV28 and TRBJ2-7; D gene uncertain. In germline, CDR1 is MDHEN, CDR2 SYDVKM. The CDR3 is 11 residues long. Trimming left V 9 bases short and J 2 bases short, with 8 bases between. The CDR3 loop is CASKTPYEQYF. CDR3 bases: TGTGCCAGTAAGACTCCCTACGAGCAGTACTTC.

This clone was seen just once. The chain employs TRBV19 and TRBJ2-2; tentative D call: TRBD2 (6 bases). The length of the CDR3 is 15 residues. Trimming shortened V by 7 bases and J by 9 bases, and 21 bases separated the two germline ends. Germline V lookup: CDR1 LNHDA, CDR2 SQIVND (reference sequence). The CDR3, as DNA: TGTGCCAGTACTTTGTCGAAGGGCGGGGTGCGGGAGCTGTTTTTT. It is translated as CASTLSKGGVRELFF.

This rearrangement joins TRBV19 to TRBJ1-4; the match to TRBD1 covers 7 bases. From germline, CDR1 is LNHDA and CDR2 SQIVND (reference sequence). This CDR3 is built from 16 residues. V lost 5 bases to trimming and J lost 5 bases; unmatched junction nucleotides: 11. In DNA, the CDR3 is TGTGCCAGTAGTGCAACCCCCAGGGGGGGGAATGAAAAACTGTTTTTT. Its translation is CASSATPRGGNEKLFF.

This chain joins TRBV2 and TRBJ1-1; the D gene is possibly TRBD1 (5 bases). CDR1 SNHLY and CDR2 FYNNEI come from the germline V gene. Trimming took off 5 bases at V and 6 bases at J, with 13 bases between the two ends. The CDR3 loop spans 13 amino acids. The CDR3 protein is CASSNRDQSEAFF. The CDR3 region has the DNA TGTGCCAGCAGTAACCGGGACCAATCTGAAGCTTTCTTT.

The genes are TRBV7-3 and TRBJ1-6; 7 bases line up with TRBD1. Germline loops: CDR1 SGHTA, CDR2 FQGTGA. Trimming at V came to 5 bases and at J to 7 bases, leaving 8 bases not matched to a gene. This CDR3 region has 15 residues. The CDR3 DNA sequence: TGTGCCAGCAGCCAAAACAGGGGTATCAATTCACCCCTCCACTTT. Protein: CASSQNRGINSPLHF.

The chain's CDR3 is CASREQGAFAYEQYF. The CDR3 region has the DNA TGTGCCAGTAGGGAACAGGGGGCCTTCGCCTACGAGCAGTACTTC. This chain uses TRBV19 with TRBJ2-7; 9 nucleotides align to TRBD1. Germline CDR1 is LNHDA and CDR2 is SQIVND (reference sequence). V lost 6 bases to trimming and J lost 2 bases; unmatched junction nucleotides: 8. This CDR3 region has 15 residues.

This clone was observed a single time. This chain uses TRBV28 with TRBJ2-1; D not certain. Trimming took 3 bases from V and 12 from J, leaving 15 bases between them. The CDR3 has 13 amino acids. Germline V lookup: CDR1 MDHEN, CDR2 SYDVKM. CDR3 region: CASSFHRPVRQFF. Written as DNA, the CDR3 is TGTGCCAGCAGTTTCCACCGGCCCGTAAGGCAGTTCTTC. The full variable domain, in which reference TRBV28 and TRBJ2-1 provide the parts outside the CDR3, is DVKVTQSSRYLVKRTGEKVFLECVQDMDHENMFWYRQDPGLGLRLIYFSYDVKMKEKGDIPEGYSVSREKKERFSLILESASTNQTSMYLCASSFHRPVRQFFGPGTRLTVL.

The chain couples TRBV19 to TRBJ2-1; 12 bases line up with TRBD2. CDR1 and CDR2 (germline): LNHDA, SQIVND (reference sequence). The V gene end was trimmed by 7 bases and the J gene end by 7 bases; junction bases not matched to a gene: 8. The CDR3 contains 15 residues. CDR3 sequence: CASTRLAGDLNEQFF. CDR3 DNA sequence: TGTGCCAGTACCCGACTAGCGGGAGATCTAAATGAGCAGTTCTTC. Full variable domain (remainder filled in from reference TRBV19 and TRBJ2-1): DGGITQSPKYLFRKEGQNVTLSCEQNLNHDAMYWYRQDPGQGLRLIYYSQIVNDFQKGDIAEGYSVSREKKESFPLTVTSAQKNPTAFYLCASTRLAGDLNEQFFGPGTRLTVL.

The chain is built from TRBV5-1 and TRBJ2-2; 7 nucleotides agree with TRBD1. Germline V lookup: CDR1 SGHRS, CDR2 YFSETQ. With 0 bases clipped from V and 7 bases from J, the junction kept 6 bases outside the gene matches. The CDR3 contains 15 residues. The CDR3 loop is CASSLAAGGDGELFF. The CDR3 DNA reads TGCGCCAGCAGCTTGGCGGCAGGGGGTGACGGGGAGCTGTTTTTT.

This clone was counted only a few times. The chain has TRBV6-1 and TRBJ2-1; the match to TRBD2 covers 10 bases. The junction had 11 bases not matched to a gene; V was cut back by 6 bases and J by 9 bases. Germline CDR1 is MNHNS and CDR2 is SASEGT. The CDR3 extends over 15 amino acids. CDR3 DNA sequence: TGTGCCAGCAGCTCCCCTAGCGGGAGCTCAGGTGAGCAGTTCTTC. This translates into CASSSPSGSSGEQFF.

DNA of the CDR3: TGTGCCAGCAGCTTCCGTTCCACTGAAGCTTTCTTT. Amino acids: CASSFRSTEAFF. The chain carries TRBV7-2 and TRBJ1-1; no reliable D call. V lost 3 bases to trimming and J lost 4 bases, with 6 bases between them. This CDR3 spans 12 amino acids. Germline CDR1 is SGHTA and CDR2 is FQGNSA.

The rearrangement joins TRBV19 to TRBJ2-7; tentatively, D is TRBD1 (5 bases). This CDR3 contains 11 residues. Looked up from germline, CDR1 is LNHDA and CDR2 is SQIVND (reference sequence). The CDR3 region is CASQGTQIQYF. The CDR3 DNA is TGTGCGAGCCAGGGAACCCAAATTCAGTACTTC.

The chain is built from TRBV6-6 and TRBJ1-3; D possibly corresponds to TRBD1 (6 bases). The V gene lost 5 bases and the J gene lost 2 bases, with 13 bases spanning the gap. Germline V CDR1 and CDR2: MNHNY, SVGAGI (reference sequence). This CDR3 has 15 residues. The CDR3 nucleotides are TGTGCCAGCAGTCTTACAGGGCTGGCTGGAAACACCATATATTTT. Its protein product is CASSLTGLAGNTIYF.

This clone was recorded a few times. This chain uses TRBV7-9 with TRBJ1-2; D may be TRBD1 (5 bases). V dropped 5 bases and J dropped 8 bases, with 15 bases sitting between them. This CDR3 spans 13 amino acids. The V gene's germline CDR1 is SEHNR and CDR2 FQNEAQ (reference sequence). CDR3 residues: CASSPFRGQGYTF. In nucleotides, the CDR3 is TGTGCCAGCAGCCCTTTTAGGGGCCAGGGCTACACCTTC.

The rearrangement uses TRBV7-9 and TRBJ1-1; unclear D gene. The CDR3 totals 13 residues. The germline CDR1 and CDR2 sequences are SEHNR and FQNEAQ (reference sequence). The V end lost 0 bases, the J end lost 7 bases, and 9 bases lay between the germline ends. CDR3 region: CASSLAGRGEAFF. The DNA of the CDR3 is TGTGCCAGCAGCTTAGCAGGACGGGGTGAAGCTTTCTTT. The whole variable domain, remainder taken from reference TRBV7-9 and TRBJ1-1, is DTGVSQNPRHKITKRGQNVTFRCDPISEHNRLYWYRQTLGQGPEFLTYFQNEAQLEKSRLLSDRFSAERPKGSFSTLEIQRTEQGDSAMYLCASSLAGRGEAFFGQGTRLTVV.

The chain joins TRBV4-1 to TRBJ1-3, with a weak D call TRBD1 (6 bases). The germline V gene encodes CDR1 MGHRA and CDR2 YSYEKL. Trimming took 4 bases from V and 2 from J, leaving 15 bases between them. The CDR3 sequence is 16 residues long. The CDR3 reads CASSPPQNRAGNTIYF. The DNA for the CDR3 is TGCGCCAGCAGCCCCCCCCAAAACAGGGCTGGAAACACCATATATTTT.

The chain recombines TRBV19 with TRBJ1-5; the match to TRBD1 covers 7 bases. This CDR3 is 13 amino acids long. V lost 3 bases, J lost 6 bases, and 2 bases stayed unmatched. From germline, CDR1 is LNHDA and CDR2 SQIVND (reference sequence). The CDR3, as DNA: TGTGCCAGTAGTATCCAGGGGGGTCAGCCCCAGCATTTT. Its translation: CASSIQGGQPQHF. The whole variable domain, remainder taken from reference TRBV19 and TRBJ1-5, is DGGITQSPKYLFRKEGQNVTLSCEQNLNHDAMYWYRQDPGQGLRLIYYSQIVNDFQKGDIAEGYSVSREKKESFPLTVTSAQKNPTAFYLCASSIQGGQPQHFGDGTRLSIL.